Listed below are T cell receptor beta chains from one sample, sequenced in a study of blood T cells in healthy people across ages. TCRdb re-called the 5' RACE reads with MiXCR, one entry per CDR3 protein. The sample comprises approximately 810,000 distinct CDR3 sequences, 25% to 35% of which are singletons, and around a sixth rests with the top ten. Source material: blood. The receptors were gathered from a woman aged 80 or over in good health. Both conserved end residues are trimmed from each CDR3. Fields, in order: V gene, D gene, clone size, CDR3 protein. D genes are given only for firm matches. Part of the rows lack a size; the others show once, few, many or a class for expanded clones.

v_call: TRBV18
d_call: .
clone_size: .
cdr3_aa: ASSSQGGEKLF

v_call: TRBV7-2
d_call: .
clone_size: many
cdr3_aa: ASSLDVGTRYGYT

v_call: TRBV15
d_call: .
clone_size: many
cdr3_aa: ATSRDGAGNGYT

v_call: TRBV6-6
d_call: .
clone_size: many
cdr3_aa: ASSYQQKPYEQY

v_call: TRBV12-3/TRBV12-4
d_call: TRBD2
clone_size: .
cdr3_aa: ASSLGSGGSASTDTQY

v_call: TRBV6-2/TRBV6-3
d_call: TRBD1
clone_size: .
cdr3_aa: ASVQGSAKNIQY

v_call: TRBV20-1
d_call: .
clone_size: many
cdr3_aa: SASKGIYNSPLH

v_call: TRBV6-6
d_call: .
clone_size: .
cdr3_aa: ATYSAGQLIEAF

v_call: TRBV7-9
d_call: TRBD2
clone_size: .
cdr3_aa: ASSWDLRGRGYNGQF

v_call: TRBV20-1
d_call: TRBD2
clone_size: many
cdr3_aa: SPRTSGGADTQY

v_call: TRBV12-3/TRBV12-4
d_call: .
clone_size: .
cdr3_aa: ASARGPENIQY

v_call: TRBV28
d_call: TRBD1
clone_size: many
cdr3_aa: ASSTKGQGVGEQY

v_call: TRBV12-3/TRBV12-4
d_call: .
clone_size: once
cdr3_aa: ASSLGARTDTEY

v_call: TRBV5-1
d_call: TRBD2
clone_size: few
cdr3_aa: ASSSRLAGGYQETQY

v_call: TRBV7-2
d_call: TRBD2
clone_size: many
cdr3_aa: ASSQLAGGPADTQY

v_call: TRBV6-6
d_call: TRBD1
clone_size: .
cdr3_aa: ASRMGQGGNQPQH

v_call: TRBV6-2/TRBV6-3
d_call: TRBD2
clone_size: many
cdr3_aa: ASSTTSGGRTSRGTQY

v_call: TRBV15
d_call: TRBD1
clone_size: few
cdr3_aa: ATSRLPGQGANTEAF

v_call: TRBV6-2/TRBV6-3
d_call: .
clone_size: .
cdr3_aa: ASSDSNRGSEQY

v_call: TRBV12-3/TRBV12-4
d_call: .
clone_size: .
cdr3_aa: ASSLRTQYNEQL

v_call: TRBV7-2
d_call: .
clone_size: many
cdr3_aa: ASSHQGGSSYEQY

v_call: TRBV20-1
d_call: .
clone_size: .
cdr3_aa: SASFPQAGMNTEAF

v_call: TRBV4-3
d_call: .
clone_size: many
cdr3_aa: ASSQETRGGELF

v_call: TRBV10-3
d_call: TRBD1
clone_size: few
cdr3_aa: AIRRTGSYNEQY

v_call: TRBV24-1
d_call: .
clone_size: many
cdr3_aa: ATSAYTSGEKLF

v_call: TRBV9
d_call: TRBD2
clone_size: .
cdr3_aa: ASSVEASGGAGTGELF

v_call: TRBV7-2
d_call: .
clone_size: many
cdr3_aa: ASSLSPGRNYGYT

v_call: TRBV11-3
d_call: .
clone_size: few
cdr3_aa: ASRRISGNTIY

v_call: TRBV3-1
d_call: .
clone_size: many
cdr3_aa: ASSQDRYSPLH

v_call: TRBV27
d_call: TRBD1
clone_size: .
cdr3_aa: ASRRTGGGIDTQY

v_call: TRBV7-2
d_call: TRBD2
clone_size: few
cdr3_aa: ASSPLAGGLAGELF

v_call: TRBV11-2
d_call: .
clone_size: .
cdr3_aa: ASAVGGAYGYT

v_call: TRBV6-2/TRBV6-3
d_call: TRBD1
clone_size: .
cdr3_aa: ASRKGDRGPRETQY

v_call: TRBV20-1
d_call: TRBD1
clone_size: .
cdr3_aa: SARDVAGQGAEAF

v_call: TRBV14
d_call: .
clone_size: .
cdr3_aa: ASSQERSPLH

v_call: TRBV6-2/TRBV6-3
d_call: .
clone_size: .
cdr3_aa: ASSSPGGALGAF

v_call: TRBV20-1
d_call: .
clone_size: .
cdr3_aa: SAKPPRVNYGYT

v_call: TRBV6-2/TRBV6-3
d_call: TRBD2
clone_size: few
cdr3_aa: ASTGGGLPTDTQY

v_call: TRBV5-4
d_call: .
clone_size: .
cdr3_aa: ASSLKQVSGANVLT

v_call: TRBV20-1
d_call: .
clone_size: many
cdr3_aa: SARGRGATDTQY

v_call: TRBV4-3
d_call: .
clone_size: few
cdr3_aa: ASSQAGLTEAF

v_call: TRBV7-9
d_call: .
clone_size: .
cdr3_aa: ASSLAPAGRDEKLF